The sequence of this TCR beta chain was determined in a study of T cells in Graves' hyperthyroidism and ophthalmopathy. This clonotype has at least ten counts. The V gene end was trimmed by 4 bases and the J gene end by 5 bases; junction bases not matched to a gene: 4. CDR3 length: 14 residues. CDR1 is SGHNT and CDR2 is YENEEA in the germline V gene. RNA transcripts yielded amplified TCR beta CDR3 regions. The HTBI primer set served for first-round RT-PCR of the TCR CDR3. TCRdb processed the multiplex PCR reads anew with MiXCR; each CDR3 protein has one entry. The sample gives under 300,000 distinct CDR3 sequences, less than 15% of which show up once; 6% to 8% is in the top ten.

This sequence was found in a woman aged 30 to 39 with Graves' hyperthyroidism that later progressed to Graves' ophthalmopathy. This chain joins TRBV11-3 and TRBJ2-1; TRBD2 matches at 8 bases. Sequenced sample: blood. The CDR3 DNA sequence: TGTGCCAGCAGCTCACTAGCGGAAAACAATGAGCAGTTCTTC. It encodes CASSSLAENNEQFF. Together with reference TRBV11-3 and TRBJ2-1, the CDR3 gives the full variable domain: EAGVVQSPRYKIIEKKQPVAFWCNPISGHNTLYWYLQNLGQGPELLIRYENEEAVDDSQLPKDRFSAERLKGVDSTLKIQPAELGDSAVYLCASSSLAENNEQFFGPGTRLTVL.